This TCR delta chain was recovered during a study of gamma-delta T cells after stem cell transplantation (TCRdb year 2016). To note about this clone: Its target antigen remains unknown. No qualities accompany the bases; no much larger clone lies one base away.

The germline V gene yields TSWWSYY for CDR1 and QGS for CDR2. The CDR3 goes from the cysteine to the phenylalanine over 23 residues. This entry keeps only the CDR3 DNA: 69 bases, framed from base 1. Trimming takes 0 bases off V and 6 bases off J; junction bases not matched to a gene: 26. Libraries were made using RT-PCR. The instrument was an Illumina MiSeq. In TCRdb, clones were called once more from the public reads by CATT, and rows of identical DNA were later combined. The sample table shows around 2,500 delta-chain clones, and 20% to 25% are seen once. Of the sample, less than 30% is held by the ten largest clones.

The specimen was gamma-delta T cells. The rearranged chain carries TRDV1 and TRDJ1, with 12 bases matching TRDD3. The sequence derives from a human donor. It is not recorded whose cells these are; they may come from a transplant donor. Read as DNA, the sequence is TGTGCTCTTGGGGAACTCGGATCCCCTCAGTACCTTCTGGGGGATACGCAACCTAATAAACTCATCTTT. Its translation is CALGELGSPQYLLGDTQPNKLIF.